The 11 T cell receptor beta chains listed next were all sequenced from one sample in a study of Ad26.COV2.S vaccination and SARS-CoV-2 variants. Sample treatment: around 19 received Ad26.COV2.S at low or high dose, single or two shots; 5 received placebo; per-sample allocation not given. Vaccine and placebo recipients were sampled on day 63 after the first injection. Sequencing used immunoSEQ multiplex PCR; TCRdb keeps in-frame clones, though not all of them. The repertoire consists of some 480,000 clones, with 87% occurring once and the leading ten covering over 10%. The sample here was peripheral blood, taken in a trial of Ad26.COV2.S vaccine versus placebo. The receptor source for this set is a person between 18 and 59 years old who received the Ad26.COV2.S COVID-19 vaccine or a placebo.

The chain carries TRBV30 and TRBJ1-1; D call uncertain. V lost 3 bases and J 2 bases, leaving 4 bases between the germline ends. CDR3 length equals 11 residues. CDR1 and CDR2 from the germline V gene are GTSNPN and SVGIG (reference sequence). CDR3 DNA sequence: TGTGCCTGGAGAACAAACACTGAAGCTTTCTTT. Translation gives CAWRTNTEAFF. Full variable domain (rest looked up from reference TRBV30 and TRBJ1-1): SQTIHQWPATLVQPVGSPLSLECTVEGTSNPNLYWYRQAAGRGLQLLFYSVGIGQISSEVPQNLSASRPQDRQFILSSKKLLLSDSGFYLCAWRTNTEAFFGQGTRLTVV.

This chain joins TRBV6-6 and TRBJ2-5; TRBD1 agrees at 7 bases. V lost 6 bases to trimming and J lost 2 bases; unmatched junction nucleotides: 3. There are 13 residues in the CDR3. Germline assignment: CDR1 MNHNY and CDR2 SVGAGI (reference sequence). The CDR3 region is CASRATGQETQYF. The CDR3 DNA reads TGTGCCAGCAGGGCGACAGGGCAAGAGACCCAGTACTTC.

The V and J genes are TRBV12-3 or TRBV12-4 and TRBJ1-5, with D unclear. Trimming pared 3 bases from V and 9 bases from J, leaving 6 bases between. CDR3 length: 11 amino acids. The CDR3 sequence: CASSLLGPQHF. CDR3 DNA: TGTGCCAGCAGTTTGTTGGGGCCCCAGCATTTT.

The V call is TRBV6-5, the J call TRBJ2-7, with D tentatively TRBD2 (8 bases). The ends were cut back, 6 bases at V and 7 bases at J, with 16 bases in the middle. The germline gives CDR1 MNHEY, CDR2 SVGAGI. The CDR3 runs 13 residues. CDR3: CASRRQGGREQYF. CDR3 bases: TGTGCCAGCAGACGACAGGGCGGGAGGGAGCAGTACTTC.

The rearrangement links TRBV5-1 to TRBJ2-3; 11 bases fit TRBD2. Trimming cost V 0 bases and J 7 bases; bases outside gene matches: 7. The length of the CDR3 is 16 residues. CDR1 SGHRS and CDR2 YFSETQ come from the germline V gene. CDR3 in amino acids: CASSLEGSGRAHTQYF. CDR3 DNA: TGCGCCAGCAGCTTGGAGGGTAGCGGGAGGGCCCATACGCAGTATTTT. Full variable domain (missing parts from reference TRBV5-1 and TRBJ2-3): KAGVTQTPRYLIKTRGQQVTLSCSPISGHRSVSWYQQTPGQGLQFLFEYFSETQRNKGNFPGRFSGRQFSNSRSEMNVSTLELGDSALYLCASSLEGSGRAHTQYFGPGTRLTVL.

The genes are TRBV14 and TRBJ2-1, with 15 bases lining up with TRBD2. The V and J ends lost 4 bases and 7 bases, in that order; junction bases with no gene match: 5. The CDR3 runs to 16 residues. Germline V gene data show CDR1 as SGHDN and CDR2 as FVKESK. The CDR3 nucleotides are TGTGCCAGCAGCCGTACCGGACTAGCGGGAGGGAATGAGCAGTTCTTC. Translated: CASSRTGLAGGNEQFF.

This clone occurred once. This rearrangement joins TRBV10-3 to TRBJ2-1, with unresolved D. CDR3 length equals 13 residues. The V end was cut by 3 bases, the J end by 6 bases, with 9 bases between. CDR1 and CDR2 (germline): ENHRY, SYGVKD. This CDR3 reads CAISDLPANEQFF. The CDR3 DNA reads as TGTGCCATCAGTGACTTGCCCGCCAATGAGCAGTTCTTC.

The chain carries TRBV9 and TRBJ2-1; no definite D call. CDR1 SGDLS and CDR2 YYNGEE come from the germline V gene. V lost 0 bases, J lost 3 bases, and 13 bases lay in between. The CDR3 is 16 residues long. The CDR3 protein is CASSVGSDPIYNEQFF. The CDR3 nucleotides read TGTGCCAGCAGCGTAGGTTCGGACCCGATCTACAATGAGCAGTTCTTC.

The gene calls are TRBV5-4 and TRBJ1-5, with 7 positions matching TRBD1. The CDR3 extends over 15 amino acids. V trimming: 4 bases; J trimming: 3 bases; junction bases outside the gene matches: 7. Germline V gene sequence: CDR1 SGHNT, CDR2 YYREEE (reference sequence). The DNA for the CDR3 is TGTGCCAGCAGCCTGGGGGGACAGCACAATCAGCCCCAGCATTTT. Its translation: CASSLGGQHNQPQHF.

The rearrangement uses TRBV7-3 and TRBJ2-1; 7 nucleotides line up with TRBD1. The CDR3 sequence is 19 residues long. CDR1 and CDR2 (germline): SGHTA, FQGTGA. Trimming removed 1 base from V and 0 bases from J; junction bases left unmatched: 12. This chain's CDR3 is CASSLIGTVTPLSYNEQFF. The CDR3 DNA sequence: TGTGCCAGCAGCTTAATAGGGACAGTAACACCTCTCTCCTACAATGAGCAGTTCTTC.

V and J are TRBV30 and TRBJ2-1; weak D call: TRBD2 (6 bases). The CDR3 totals 12 residues. V gave up 7 bases and J gave up 10 bases, with 17 bases separating them. Germline V gene sequence: CDR1 GTSNPN, CDR2 SVGIG (reference sequence). In nucleotides, the CDR3 is TGTGCCTCCTCCTTGACTGGAGGGGAGCAGTTCTTC. Translating it yields CASSLTGGEQFF.